The sequence of this TCR beta chain was determined in a study of T cells in localized non-small cell lung cancer. Trimming took off 5 bases at V and 11 bases at J, with 18 bases between the two ends. The CDR3 totals 13 residues. Per the germline V gene, CDR1 is SGHVS and CDR2 is FQNEAQ. Only in-frame clones appear in the TCRdb table, and some are missing; sequencing was by immunoSEQ multiplex PCR. The sample has roughly 90,000 clones, just over 90% seen once. The sample was PBMCs, taken before any cancer treatment. The rearrangement joins TRBV7-8 to TRBJ1-1; no clear D gene. The origin of this receptor is a woman aged 35 to 75 with stage II squamous cell lung carcinoma. CDR3 amino acids: CASSKDRGHVAFF. In DNA form, the CDR3 reads TGTGCCAGCAGCAAGGATAGAGGCCACGTGGCTTTCTTT.